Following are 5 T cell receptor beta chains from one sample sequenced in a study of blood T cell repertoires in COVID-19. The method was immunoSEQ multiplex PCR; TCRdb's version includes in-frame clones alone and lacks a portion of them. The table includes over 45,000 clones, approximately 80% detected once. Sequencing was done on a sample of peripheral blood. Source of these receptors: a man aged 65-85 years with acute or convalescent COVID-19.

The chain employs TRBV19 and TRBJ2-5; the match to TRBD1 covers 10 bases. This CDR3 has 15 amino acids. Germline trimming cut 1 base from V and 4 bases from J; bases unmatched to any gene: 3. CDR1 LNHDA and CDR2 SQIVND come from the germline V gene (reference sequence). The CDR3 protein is CASSIARTGGETQYF. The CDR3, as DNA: TGTGCCAGTAGTATAGCAAGGACAGGGGGAGAGACCCAGTACTTC.

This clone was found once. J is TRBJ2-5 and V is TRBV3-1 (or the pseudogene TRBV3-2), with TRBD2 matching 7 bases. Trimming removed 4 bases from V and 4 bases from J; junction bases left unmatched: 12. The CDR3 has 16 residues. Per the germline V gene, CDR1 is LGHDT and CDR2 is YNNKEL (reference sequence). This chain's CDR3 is CASSLREGGAGETQYF. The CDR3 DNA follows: TGTGCCAGCAGCCTGAGAGAGGGAGGGGCCGGAGAGACCCAGTACTTC.

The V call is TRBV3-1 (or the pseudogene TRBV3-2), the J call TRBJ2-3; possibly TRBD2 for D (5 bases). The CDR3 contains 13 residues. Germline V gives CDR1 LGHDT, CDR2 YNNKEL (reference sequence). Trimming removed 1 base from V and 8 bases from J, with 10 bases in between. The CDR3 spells CASSQVVEGTQYF. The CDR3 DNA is TGTGCCAGCAGCCAAGTGGTCGAGGGTACGCAGTATTTT.

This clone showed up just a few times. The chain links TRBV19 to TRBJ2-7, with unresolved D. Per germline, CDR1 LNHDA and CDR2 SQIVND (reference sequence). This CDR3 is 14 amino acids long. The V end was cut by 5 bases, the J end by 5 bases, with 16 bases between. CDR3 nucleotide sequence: TGTGCCAGTAGTCCCTCCCGAGCCAATCACGAGCAGTACTTC. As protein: CASSPSRANHEQYF.

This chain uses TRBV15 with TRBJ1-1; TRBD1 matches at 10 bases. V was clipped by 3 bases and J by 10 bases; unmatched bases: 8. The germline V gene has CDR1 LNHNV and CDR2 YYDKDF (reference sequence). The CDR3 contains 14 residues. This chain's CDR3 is CATSSRDRGFGAFF. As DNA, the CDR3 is TGTGCCACCAGCAGCCGGGACAGGGGTTTCGGAGCTTTCTTT.